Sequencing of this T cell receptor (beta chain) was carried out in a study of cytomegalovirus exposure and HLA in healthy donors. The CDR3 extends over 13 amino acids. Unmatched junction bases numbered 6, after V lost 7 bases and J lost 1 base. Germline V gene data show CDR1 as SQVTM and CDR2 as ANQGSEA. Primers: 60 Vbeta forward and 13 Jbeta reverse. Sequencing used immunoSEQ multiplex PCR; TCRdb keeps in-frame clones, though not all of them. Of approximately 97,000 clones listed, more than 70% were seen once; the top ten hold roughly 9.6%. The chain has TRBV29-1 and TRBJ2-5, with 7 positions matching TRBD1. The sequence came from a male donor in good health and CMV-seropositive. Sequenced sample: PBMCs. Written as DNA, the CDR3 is TGCAGCGGCCGGGACAGCCCCCAAGAGACCCAGTACTTC. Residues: CSGRDSPQETQYF.